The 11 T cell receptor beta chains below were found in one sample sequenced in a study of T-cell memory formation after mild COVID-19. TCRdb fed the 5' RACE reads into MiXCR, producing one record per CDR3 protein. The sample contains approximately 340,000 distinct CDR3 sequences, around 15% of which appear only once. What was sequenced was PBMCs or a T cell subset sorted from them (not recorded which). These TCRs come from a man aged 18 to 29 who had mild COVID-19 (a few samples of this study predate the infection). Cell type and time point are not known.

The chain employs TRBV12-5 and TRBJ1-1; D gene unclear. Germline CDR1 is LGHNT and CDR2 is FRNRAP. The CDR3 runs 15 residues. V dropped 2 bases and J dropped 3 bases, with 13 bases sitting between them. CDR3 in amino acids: CASGLSRGGDTEAFF. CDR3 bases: TGTGCTAGTGGTTTGTCTCGGGGAGGAGACACTGAAGCTTTCTTT.

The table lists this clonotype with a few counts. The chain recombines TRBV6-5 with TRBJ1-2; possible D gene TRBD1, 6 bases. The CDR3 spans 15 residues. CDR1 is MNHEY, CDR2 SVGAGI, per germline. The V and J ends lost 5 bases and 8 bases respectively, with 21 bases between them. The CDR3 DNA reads TGTGCCAGCAGTCAGAAACAGGGATGGCGTTCCGGCTACACCTTC. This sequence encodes CASSQKQGWRSGYTF.

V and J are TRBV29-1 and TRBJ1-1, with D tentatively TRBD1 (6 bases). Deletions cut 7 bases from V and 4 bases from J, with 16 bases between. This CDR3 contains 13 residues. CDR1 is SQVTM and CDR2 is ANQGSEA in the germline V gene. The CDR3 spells CSAHPGGRTEAFF. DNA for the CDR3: TGCAGCGCCCATCCGGGGGGGCGCACTGAAGCTTTCTTT.

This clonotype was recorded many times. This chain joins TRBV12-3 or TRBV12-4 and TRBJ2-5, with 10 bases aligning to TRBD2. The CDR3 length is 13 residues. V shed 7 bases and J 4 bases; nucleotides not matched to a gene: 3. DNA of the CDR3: TGTGCCAGCACCTTAGCGGGAGGAGAGACCCAGTACTTC. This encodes CASTLAGGETQYF.

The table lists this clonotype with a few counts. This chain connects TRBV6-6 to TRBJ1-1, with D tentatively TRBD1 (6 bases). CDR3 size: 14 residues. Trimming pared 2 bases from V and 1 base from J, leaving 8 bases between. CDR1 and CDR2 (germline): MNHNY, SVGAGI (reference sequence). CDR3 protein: CASSYGGRNTEAFF. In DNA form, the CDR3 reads TGTGCCAGCAGTTACGGGGGCAGGAACACTGAAGCTTTCTTT.

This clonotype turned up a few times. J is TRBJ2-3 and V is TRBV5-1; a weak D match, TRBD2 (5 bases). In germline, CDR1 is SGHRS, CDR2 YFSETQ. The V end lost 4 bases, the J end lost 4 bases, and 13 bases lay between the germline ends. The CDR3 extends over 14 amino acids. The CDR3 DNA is TGCGCCAGCAGCCTGGACTTGCTTGCAGATACGCAGTATTTT. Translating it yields CASSLDLLADTQYF.

CDR3 in amino acids: CAISERQGVGYTF. The CDR3 DNA reads TGTGCCATCAGTGAGAGGCAGGGGGTTGGCTACACCTTC. J is TRBJ1-2 and V is TRBV10-3, with 7 bases aligning to TRBD1. The CDR3 extends over 13 amino acids. Germline V lookup: CDR1 ENHRY, CDR2 SYGVKD. The ends lost 2 bases at V and 7 bases at J; junction bases unmatched: 4.

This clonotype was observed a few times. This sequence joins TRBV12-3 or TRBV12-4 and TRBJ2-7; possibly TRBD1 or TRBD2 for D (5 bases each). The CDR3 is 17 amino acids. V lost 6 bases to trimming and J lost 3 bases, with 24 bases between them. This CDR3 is CASSRQRTTPPHYEQYV. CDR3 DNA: TGTGCCAGCAGCCGACAGCGGACAACTCCACCGCACTACGAGCAGTACGTC.

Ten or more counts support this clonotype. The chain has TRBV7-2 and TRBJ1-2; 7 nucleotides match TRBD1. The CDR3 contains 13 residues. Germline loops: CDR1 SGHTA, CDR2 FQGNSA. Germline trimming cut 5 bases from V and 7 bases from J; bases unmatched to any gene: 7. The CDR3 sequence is CASSPTGEGGYTF. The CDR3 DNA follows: TGTGCCAGCAGCCCCACAGGGGAAGGTGGCTACACCTTC.

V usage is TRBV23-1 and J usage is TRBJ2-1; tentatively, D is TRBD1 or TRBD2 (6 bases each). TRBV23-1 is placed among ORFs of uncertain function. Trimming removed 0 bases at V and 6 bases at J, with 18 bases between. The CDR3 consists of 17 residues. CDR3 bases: TGCGCCAGCAGTCAATCCAGACGGGGGACAATAGCCAATGAGCAGTTCTTC. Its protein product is CASSQSRRGTIANEQFF.

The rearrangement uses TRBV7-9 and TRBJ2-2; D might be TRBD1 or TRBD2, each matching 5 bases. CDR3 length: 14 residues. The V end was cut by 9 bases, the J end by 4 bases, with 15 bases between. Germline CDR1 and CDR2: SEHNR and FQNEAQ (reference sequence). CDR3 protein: CASLLGAITGELFF. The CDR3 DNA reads TGTGCCAGTTTGCTCGGGGCTATCACCGGGGAGCTGTTTTTT. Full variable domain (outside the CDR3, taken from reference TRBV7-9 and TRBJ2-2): DTGVSQNPRHKITKRGQNVTFRCDPISEHNRLYWYRQTLGQGPEFLTYFQNEAQLEKSRLLSDRFSAERPKGSFSTLEIQRTEQGDSAMYLCASLLGAITGELFFGEGSRLTVL.